This T cell receptor (beta chain) derives from a study of beta chain features in type 1 diabetes. This CDR3 contains 13 residues. The germline V gene encodes CDR1 SGHTA and CDR2 FQGNSA. V lost 5 bases, J lost 7 bases, and 6 bases stayed unmatched. Each donor gave one heparinised blood draw averaging around 120 mL. Sorting with CD45RO/CCR7/CD25/CD127/CD95/CD27 yielded naive, central memory, regulatory and stem-like memory CD4+ cells. Isolated RNA was reverse transcribed in full, so expressed TCRB transcripts were sequenced. Method: immunoSEQ multiplex PCR; TCRdb's copy keeps in-frame clones and lacks some. The sample lists 630,000 or so clones, more than 12% occurring once. This clone was detected only a few times. Its antigen is not known. Study results and caveats: TCRB CDR3s from Type 1 diabetes patients were moderately but significantly shorter in all four CD4+ subsets. Any HLA-type effect on TCRB rearrangement remained unresolved here.

This sequence originates from a young man with type 1 diabetes. Sequencing was done on a sample of naive CD4+ T cells from blood. The J gene is TRBJ1-2, the V gene TRBV7-2; 8 nucleotides line up with TRBD1. The CDR3 sequence: CASSPSDRVGYTF. Here the CDR3 DNA reads TGTGCCAGCAGCCCATCGGACAGGGTTGGCTACACCTTC. The full variable domain, rest sourced from reference TRBV7-2 and TRBJ1-2, is GAGVSQSPSNKVTEKGKDVELRCDPISGHTALYWYRQSLGQGLEFLIYFQGNSAPDKSGLPSDRFSAERTGGSVSTLTIQRTQQEDSAVYLCASSPSDRVGYTFGSGTRLTVV.